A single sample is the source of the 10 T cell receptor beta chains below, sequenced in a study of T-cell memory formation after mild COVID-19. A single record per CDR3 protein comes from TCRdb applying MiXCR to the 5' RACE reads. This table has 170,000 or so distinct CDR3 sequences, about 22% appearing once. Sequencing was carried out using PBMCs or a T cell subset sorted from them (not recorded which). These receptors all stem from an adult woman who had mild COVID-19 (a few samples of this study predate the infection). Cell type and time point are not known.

CDR3 region: CASSLSTGTDYGYTF. For the CDR3, the DNA is TGCGCCAGCAGCCTTTCGACCGGGACAGACTATGGCTACACCTTC. This chain links TRBV5-1 with TRBJ1-2; 7 bases align to TRBD1. Germline assignment: CDR1 SGHRS and CDR2 YFSETQ. This CDR3 is 15 amino acids long. V trimming: 4 bases; J trimming: 3 bases; junction bases outside the gene matches: 9.

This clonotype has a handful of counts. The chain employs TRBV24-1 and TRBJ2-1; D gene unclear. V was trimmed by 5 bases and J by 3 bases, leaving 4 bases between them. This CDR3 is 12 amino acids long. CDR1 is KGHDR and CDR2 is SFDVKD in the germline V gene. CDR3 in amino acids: CATSADYNEQFF. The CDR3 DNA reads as TGTGCCACCAGTGCAGACTACAATGAGCAGTTCTTC.

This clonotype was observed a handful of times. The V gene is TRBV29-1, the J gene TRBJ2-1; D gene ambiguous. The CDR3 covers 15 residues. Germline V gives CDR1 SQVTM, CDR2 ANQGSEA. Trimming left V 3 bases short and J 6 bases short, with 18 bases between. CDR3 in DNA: TGCAGCGTTGATTCTGGCTCGAATTTCTCCAATGAGCAGTTCTTC. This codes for CSVDSGSNFSNEQFF.

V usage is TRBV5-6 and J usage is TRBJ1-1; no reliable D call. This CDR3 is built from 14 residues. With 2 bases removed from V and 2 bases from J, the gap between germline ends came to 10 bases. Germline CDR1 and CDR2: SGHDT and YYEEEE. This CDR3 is CASSFTLPNTEAFF. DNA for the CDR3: TGTGCCAGCAGCTTTACCCTTCCAAACACTGAAGCTTTCTTT.

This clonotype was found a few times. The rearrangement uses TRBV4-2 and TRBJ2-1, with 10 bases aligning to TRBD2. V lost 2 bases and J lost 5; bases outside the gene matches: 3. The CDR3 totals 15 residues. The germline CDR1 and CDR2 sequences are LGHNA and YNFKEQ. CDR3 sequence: CASSQLAGEDNEQFF. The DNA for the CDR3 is TGTGCCAGCAGCCAACTAGCGGGAGAGGACAATGAGCAGTTCTTC.

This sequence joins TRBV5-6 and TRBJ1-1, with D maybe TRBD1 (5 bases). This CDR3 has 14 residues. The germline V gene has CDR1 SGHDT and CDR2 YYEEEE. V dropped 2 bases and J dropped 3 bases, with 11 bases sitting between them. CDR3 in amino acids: CASSLGGVDTEAFF. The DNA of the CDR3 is TGTGCCAGCAGCTTAGGAGGGGTCGACACTGAAGCTTTCTTT.

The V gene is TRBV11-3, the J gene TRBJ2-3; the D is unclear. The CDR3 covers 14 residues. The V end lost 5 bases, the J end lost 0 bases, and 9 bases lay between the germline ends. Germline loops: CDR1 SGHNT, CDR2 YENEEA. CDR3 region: CASSPPDSTDTQYF. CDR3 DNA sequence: TGTGCCAGCAGCCCCCCGGACAGCACAGATACGCAGTATTTT.

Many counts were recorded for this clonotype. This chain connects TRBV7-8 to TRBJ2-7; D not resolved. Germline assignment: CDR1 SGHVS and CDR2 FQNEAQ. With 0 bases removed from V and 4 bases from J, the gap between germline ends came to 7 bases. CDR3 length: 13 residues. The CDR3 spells CASSLAGLYEQYF. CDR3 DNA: TGTGCCAGCAGCTTAGCAGGGCTGTACGAGCAGTACTTC.

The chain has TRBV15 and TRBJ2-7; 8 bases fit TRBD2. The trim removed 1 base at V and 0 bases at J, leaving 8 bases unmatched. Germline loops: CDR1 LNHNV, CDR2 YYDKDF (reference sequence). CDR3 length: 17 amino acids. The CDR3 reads CATSRGGGLARSYEQYF. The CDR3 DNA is TGTGCCACCAGCAGAGGAGGCGGACTAGCCCGCTCCTACGAGCAGTACTTC.

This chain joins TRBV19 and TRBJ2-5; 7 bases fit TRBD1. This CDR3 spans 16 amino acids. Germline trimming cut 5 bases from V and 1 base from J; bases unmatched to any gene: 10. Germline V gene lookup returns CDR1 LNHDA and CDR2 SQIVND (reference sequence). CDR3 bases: TGTGCCAGTAGTGCAGTCCCCTGGACAGGCCAAGAGACCCAGTACTTC. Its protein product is CASSAVPWTGQETQYF.